This section outlines one T cell receptor beta chain sequence together with its context. No antigen is known for it. A much bigger clone sits one base away, suggesting this may be a read error. This sample is drawn from a study of molecular identifiers for immune sequencing clone quantification. Study-wide results and limits: It was shown that clones above 20 RNA copies held over 99% of effector molecules, but under 1% in naive cells.

TCRdb reprocessed the PCR reads via MiXCR and lists one record per CDR3 protein. The table includes about 640,000 distinct CDR3 sequences, about 20% detected once. Naive CD8 libraries came from around 18,000 to 910,000 sorted cells with 10%, 30% or 50% RNA. The sorting of naive CD8 T cells used the CD8+CD4-CCR7+CD45RA+ phenotype. The CDR3 is made up of 17 amino acids. Material for sequencing was naive CD8+ T cells from blood, with Jurkat cell RNA spiked in. Sample subset: FACS-sorted CD8+CD4-CCR7+CD45RA+ naive T cells. This TCR came from a human donor in good health. Some libraries in this study had Jurkat cell RNA spiked in. This chain connects TRBV5-3 to TRBJ1-5; possible D gene TRBD1, 5 bases. TRBV5-3 is identified as an open reading frame with a role that is uncertain. CDR3 nucleotides: TGTGTCAGCAGCGACACCTTTTTCCCAGGGCGGCGGCAGCCCCAGCATTTT. Its protein is CVSSDTFFPGRRQPQHF.